One sample yielded the 3 T cell receptor beta chains listed below, sequenced in a study of T cell responses to AZD1222 COVID-19 vaccine. Clones were sequenced by immunoSEQ multiplex PCR, and TCRdb holds only the in-frame ones, with some missing. This table holds 150,000 to 200,000 clones, 80% to 95% found once. The starting material was peripheral blood, obtained on day 0 of AZD1222 vaccination. These receptors were obtained from an adult in good health.

The chain uses TRBV11-2 and TRBJ1-1; unclear D gene. Trimming removed 3 bases at V and 2 bases at J, with 13 bases between. CDR1 is SGHAT, CDR2 FQNNGV, per germline. This CDR3 contains 15 residues. This CDR3 is CASSLESRLNTEAFF. DNA of the CDR3: TGTGCCAGCAGCTTGGAGAGTAGACTTAACACTGAAGCTTTCTTT.

The rearrangement uses TRBV7-8 and TRBJ1-2; D is unresolved. CDR3 length: 12 residues. V lost 1 base and J 6 bases, leaving 6 bases between the germline ends. Per the germline V gene, CDR1 is SGHVS and CDR2 is FQNEAQ. CDR3 sequence (DNA): TGTGCCAGCAGCTTAGAATCCCATGGCTACACCTTC. Residues: CASSLESHGYTF.

This clone was detected once. The chain employs TRBV12-3 or TRBV12-4 and TRBJ2-7; D remains ambiguous. This CDR3 has 13 residues. Trimming stripped 3 bases from V and 2 bases from J, with 8 bases between. The CDR3 region is CASSLVGPYEQYF. CDR3 nucleotides: TGTGCCAGCAGTTTGGTCGGACCCTACGAGCAGTACTTC.